Shown below are 5 T cell receptor beta chains from a single sample sequenced in a study of regulatory T cells in long-lasting Graves disease. CDR3 regions were amplified by Arm-PCR using iRepertoire HTBI primers to build TCR beta libraries. TCRdb ran MiXCR on the multiplex PCR reads and lists one entry per CDR3 protein. This table has a few hundred thousand distinct CDR3 sequences, more than 20% appearing once. Time point meaning: persistent/refractory GD, antithyroid drugs over 5 years with positive TRAb. RNA from PBMCs was the source of the TCR library. The sample was peripheral blood mononuclear cells (PBMCs), taken when the disease was refractory, from a patient treated with antithyroid drugs. The receptors were gathered from a woman in her forties with Graves disease.

CDR3 sequence reads: CSASGGAVTEAFF. The CDR3 nucleotides read TGCAGTGCTAGCGGGGGGGCTGTCACTGAAGCTTTCTTT. V gene TRBV20-1 combines with J gene TRBJ1-1, with D possibly TRBD1 on 6 matching bases. Trimming removed 3 bases from V and 4 bases from J, with 12 bases in between. The V gene's germline CDR1 is DFQATT and CDR2 SNEGSKA (reference sequence). This CDR3 is built from 13 residues.

For this clonotype: This clone may be a read error of a much larger clone one base away. The chain combines TRBV28 with TRBJ1-4; D is unresolved. Per germline, CDR1 MDHEN and CDR2 SYDVKM. CDR3 length equals 17 residues. Trimming stripped 4 bases from V and 0 bases from J, with 15 bases between. The CDR3 DNA is TGTGCCAGCAGTTATCTCATAAGGGCAGCAACTAATGAAAAACTGTTTTTT. This encodes CASSYLIRAATNEKLFF.

With respect to this clonotype: Compared with germline, one end of the junction differs, possibly owing to a read error. The chain joins TRBV27 to TRBJ2-1, with 11 bases matching TRBD2. This CDR3 comprises 15 residues. The germline V gene has CDR1 MNHEY and CDR2 SMNVEV (reference sequence). CDR3 region: CASSPGTSGSNEQSF. DNA of the CDR3: TGTGCCAGCAGTCCCGGGACTAGCGGAAGCAATGAGCAGTCCTTC.

This clonotype was observed a handful of times. The chain couples TRBV28 to TRBJ2-3; D remains ambiguous. Germline values: CDR1 MDHEN, CDR2 SYDVKM. V dropped 8 bases and J dropped 4 bases, with 13 bases sitting between them. The CDR3 has 13 residues. CDR3 region: CASLSSGPDTQYF. CDR3 DNA sequence: TGTGCCAGCCTTTCGTCGGGCCCAGATACGCAGTATTTT.

The V gene is TRBV5-5, the J gene TRBJ1-4; D gene unclear. The CDR3 covers 18 residues. The germline CDR1 and CDR2 sequences are SGHKS and YYEKEE (reference sequence). Trimming removed 0 bases from V and 0 bases from J, with 15 bases in between. Here the CDR3 reads CASSLAGRSGATNEKLFF. The CDR3 nucleotides read TGTGCCAGCAGCTTGGCGGGTCGTTCCGGGGCAACTAATGAAAAACTGTTTTTT.